Listed below are T cell receptor beta chains from one sample, sequenced in a study of regulatory T cells in long-lasting Graves disease. Using its own MiXCR run on the multiplex PCR reads, TCRdb lists one record per CDR3 protein. The data contain roughly 300,000 distinct CDR3 sequences, about 20% of them singletons. This specimen was peripheral blood mononuclear cells (PBMCs), taken when the disease was refractory, from a patient treated with antithyroid drugs. These receptors were taken from a female donor with Graves disease. CDR3s leave out the opening cysteine and the closing phenylalanine or tryptophan. The order of the fields is V gene, J gene, CDR3 protein.

v_gene: TRBV5-1; j_gene: TRBJ1-6; CDR3aa: ASSLELNSPLH
v_gene: TRBV5-5; j_gene: TRBJ2-7; CDR3aa: ASSLATGSPDSYEQY
v_gene: TRBV12-5; j_gene: TRBJ2-1; CDR3aa: ASGWTSGYNEQF
v_gene: TRBV28; j_gene: TRBJ2-7; CDR3aa: ASSPHPYEQY
v_gene: TRBV2; j_gene: TRBJ1-2; CDR3aa: ASSEAQTNYGYT
v_gene: TRBV27; j_gene: TRBJ1-2; CDR3aa: ASSLQGANGYT
v_gene: TRBV28; j_gene: .; CDR3aa: ASEEGTNEQY
v_gene: TRBV6-1; j_gene: TRBJ2-7; CDR3aa: ASSEVQGYEQY
v_gene: TRBV29-1; j_gene: TRBJ2-7; CDR3aa: SAGSGPVYEQY
v_gene: TRBV5-6; j_gene: TRBJ1-1; CDR3aa: ASSLVRDKSMTEAF
v_gene: TRBV28; j_gene: TRBJ2-7; CDR3aa: ASSLRLAGGYEQY
v_gene: TRBV7-2; j_gene: TRBJ2-2; CDR3aa: ASRPGGGSSTGELF
v_gene: TRBV6-1; j_gene: TRBJ1-2; CDR3aa: ASSEALYGYT
v_gene: TRBV2; j_gene: TRBJ2-5; CDR3aa: ASRSGTPGQETQY
v_gene: TRBV4-2; j_gene: TRBJ1-2; CDR3aa: ASSQELRGTYGYT
v_gene: TRBV20-1; j_gene: TRBJ2-7; CDR3aa: SARGEGASYEQY
v_gene: TRBV6-1; j_gene: TRBJ1-4; CDR3aa: ASRTTNEKLF
v_gene: TRBV9; j_gene: TRBJ1-4; CDR3aa: ASSGSDRVYEKLF
v_gene: TRBV30; j_gene: TRBJ1-1; CDR3aa: AWSVKTGMNTEAF
v_gene: TRBV7-9; j_gene: TRBJ1-2; CDR3aa: ASSLDRGPGYT
v_gene: TRBV7-2; j_gene: TRBJ1-2; CDR3aa: ASSLGTGINGYT